This is a list of T cell receptor beta chains from one sample in a study of T-cell reconstitution after alpha-beta-depleted transplantation in children. TCRdb independently ran MiXCR on the PCR reads; one entry per CDR3 protein. The table lists hundreds of thousands of distinct CDR3 sequences, around 12% of them singletons. The sequenced sample was PBMCs from the stem cell graft donor, obtained from the stem cell graft. These TCRs come from a human donor who donated a stem cell graft to a child with combined immunodeficiency. The CDR3 runs from the conserved cysteine through the conserved F or W. Each record gives: clone size, J gene, V gene, CDR3 protein. A clone size is listed for some rows: how often the clone was seen (once, few, many), or a class if it is expanded.

few,TRBJ2-1,TRBV5-6,CASSLSLHEQFF
.,TRBJ2-7,TRBV4-3,CASSQEWAGLAEQYF
many,TRBJ2-3,TRBV7-2,CASRNTKGTDTQYF
many,TRBJ1-4,TRBV29-1,CSAGDRSNEKLFF
few,TRBJ2-5,TRBV7-8,CASSRRDQQETQYF
few,TRBJ2-3,TRBV7-9,CASSLASLAGRTDTQYF
many,TRBJ1-1,TRBV6-5,CASSYSRRVPGDTEAFF
many,TRBJ2-7,TRBV29-1,CSAGLAGGEQYF
.,TRBJ2-3,TRBV6-5,CASSYSSGTGGLDTQYF
many,TRBJ1-1,TRBV20-1,CSARGDRGRTEAFF
few,TRBJ2-7,TRBV6-1,CASSSTAFYEQYF
many,TRBJ2-5,TRBV10-3,CAISESDALETQYF
many,TRBJ1-1,TRBV29-1,CSVEGPGGGNTEAFF
.,TRBJ2-7,TRBV4-2,CASSPRQGRPSYEQYF
few,TRBJ2-7,TRBV5-1,CASSLGQGFYEQYF
.,TRBJ2-2,TRBV9,CASSDRTVPNTGELFF
.,TRBJ2-3,TRBV4-2,CASSQMTSGGADTQYF
few,TRBJ2-3,TRBV7-9,CASSLQGMGTDTQYF
many,TRBJ1-5,TRBV5-5,CASSFDTAGPQHF
.,TRBJ2-7,TRBV18,CASSPGGWIYEQYF
many,TRBJ2-3,TRBV5-1,CASSFGTSSTDTQYF
.,TRBJ2-7,TRBV28,CASSYETDRGGHEQYF
many,TRBJ2-7,TRBV6-2/TRBV6-3,CASSEDRGQYEQYF
.,TRBJ1-1,TRBV6-5,CASIPDRNTEAFF
many,TRBJ1-6,TRBV20-1,CSARERPGENSPLHF
few,TRBJ2-1,TRBV6-1,CASSKLRGPYNEQFF
.,TRBJ1-2,TRBV11-2,CASRGARYGYTF
.,TRBJ1-6,TRBV6-5,CASSLSYSGGRPLHF
.,TRBJ2-1,TRBV4-1,CASSPKHFSGRTNGNEQFF
many,TRBJ2-2,TRBV6-1,CASSPWTGGAVGELFF
.,TRBJ2-1,TRBV12-3/TRBV12-4,CASSRQGGSDEQFF
.,TRBJ1-2,TRBV12-3/TRBV12-4,CASSLRPLGYGYTF
many,TRBJ2-3,TRBV12-3/TRBV12-4,CASRGLATDTQYF
few,TRBJ1-1,TRBV7-2,CASSPPRDVTEAFF
few,TRBJ2-1,TRBV10-3,CAISEPGQGGYNEQFF
many,TRBJ1-1,TRBV2,CASTQLRDTEAFF
many,TRBJ2-2,TRBV12-3/TRBV12-4,CASRPGQGDTGELFF
many,TRBJ2-3,TRBV10-3,CAISEGSGTDTQYF
.,TRBJ2-1,TRBV28,CASSQAGPGALNEQFF
many,TRBJ2-7,TRBV29-1,CSVRRFTGANYEQYF
many,TRBJ2-2,TRBV6-5,CATAWGTGELFF
many,TRBJ1-4,TRBV6-5,CASSSSGSNNEKLFF
few,TRBJ2-6,TRBV2,CASSTPRAGAPSGANVLTF
many,TRBJ2-4,TRBV12-3/TRBV12-4,CASSWVENIQYF
.,TRBJ2-7,TRBV7-9,CASSLLGSRSPYEQYF
many,TRBJ2-2,TRBV12-3/TRBV12-4,CASSRQGTNTGELFF
.,TRBJ2-1,TRBV20-1,CSATTSGIPNEQFF
many,TRBJ2-3,TRBV4-3,CASSHRDTQYF
.,TRBJ2-5,TRBV4-3,CASSRRQGAGETQYF
few,TRBJ2-1,TRBV20-1,CSARATSGGPYNEQFF
many,TRBJ2-6,TRBV7-9,CASSLVGGTGANVLTF